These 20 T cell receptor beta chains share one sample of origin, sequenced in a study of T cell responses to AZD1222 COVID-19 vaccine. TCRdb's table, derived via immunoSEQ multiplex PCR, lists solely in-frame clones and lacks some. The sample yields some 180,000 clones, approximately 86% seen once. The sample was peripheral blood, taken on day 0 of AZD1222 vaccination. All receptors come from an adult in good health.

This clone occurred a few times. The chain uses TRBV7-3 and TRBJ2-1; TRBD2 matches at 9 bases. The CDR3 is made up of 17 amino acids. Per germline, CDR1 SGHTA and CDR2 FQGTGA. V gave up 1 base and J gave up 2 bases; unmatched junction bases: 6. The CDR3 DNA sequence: TGTGCCAGCAGCTTAAGCGGGGGGGCAGGCACCTACAATGAGCAGTTCTTC. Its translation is CASSLSGGAGTYNEQFF.

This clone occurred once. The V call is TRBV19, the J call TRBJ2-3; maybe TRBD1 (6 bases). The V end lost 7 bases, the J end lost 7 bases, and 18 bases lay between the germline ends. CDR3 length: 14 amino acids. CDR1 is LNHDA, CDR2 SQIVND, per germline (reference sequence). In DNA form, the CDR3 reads TGTGCCAGTACCCCCGATAGCAGGGGACATACGCAGTATTTT. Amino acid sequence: CASTPDSRGHTQYF.

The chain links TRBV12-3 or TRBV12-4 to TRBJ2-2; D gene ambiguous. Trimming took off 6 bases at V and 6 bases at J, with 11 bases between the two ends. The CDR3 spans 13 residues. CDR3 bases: TGTGCCAGCAGCCCTGGTTTTGCCGGGGAGCTGTTTTTT. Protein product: CASSPGFAGELFF.

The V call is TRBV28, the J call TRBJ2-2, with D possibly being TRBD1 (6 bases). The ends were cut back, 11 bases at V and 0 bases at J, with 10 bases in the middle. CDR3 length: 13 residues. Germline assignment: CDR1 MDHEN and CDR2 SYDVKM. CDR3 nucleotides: TGTGCCTCGTGGACAGCGAACACCGGGGAGCTGTTTTTT. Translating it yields CASWTANTGELFF.

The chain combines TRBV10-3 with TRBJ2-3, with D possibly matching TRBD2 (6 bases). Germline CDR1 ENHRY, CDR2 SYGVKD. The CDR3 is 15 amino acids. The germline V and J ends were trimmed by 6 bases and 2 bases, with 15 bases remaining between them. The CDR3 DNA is TGTGCCATCAGCCCGGGGGAATTGTACACAGATACGCAGTATTTT. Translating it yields CAISPGELYTDTQYF.

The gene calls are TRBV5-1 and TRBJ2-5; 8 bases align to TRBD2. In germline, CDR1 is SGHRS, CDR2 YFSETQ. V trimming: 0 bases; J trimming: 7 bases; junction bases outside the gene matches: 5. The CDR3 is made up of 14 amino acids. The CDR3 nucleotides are TGCGCCAGCAGCTTGGACGGGACTAGTGGGACCCAGTACTTC. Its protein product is CASSLDGTSGTQYF.

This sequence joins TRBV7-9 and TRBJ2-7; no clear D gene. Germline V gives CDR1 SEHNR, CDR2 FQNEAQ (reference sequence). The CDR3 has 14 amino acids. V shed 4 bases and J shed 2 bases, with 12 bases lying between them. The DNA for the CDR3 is TGTGCCAGCAGCTCCTACAAAGCCCCCTACGAGCAGTACTTC. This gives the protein CASSSYKAPYEQYF.

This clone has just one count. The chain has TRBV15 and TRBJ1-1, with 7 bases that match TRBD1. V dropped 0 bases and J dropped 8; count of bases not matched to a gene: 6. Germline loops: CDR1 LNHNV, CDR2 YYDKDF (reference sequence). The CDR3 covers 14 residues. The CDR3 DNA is TGTGCCACCAGCAGAGAAGCTGGACAGGTCGAAGCTTTCTTT. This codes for CATSREAGQVEAFF.

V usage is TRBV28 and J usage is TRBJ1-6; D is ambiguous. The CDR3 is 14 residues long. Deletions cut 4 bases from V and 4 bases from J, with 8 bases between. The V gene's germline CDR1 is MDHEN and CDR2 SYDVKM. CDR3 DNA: TGTGCCAGCAGTTCTCGACGGTATAATTCACCCCTCCACTTT. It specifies CASSSRRYNSPLHF.

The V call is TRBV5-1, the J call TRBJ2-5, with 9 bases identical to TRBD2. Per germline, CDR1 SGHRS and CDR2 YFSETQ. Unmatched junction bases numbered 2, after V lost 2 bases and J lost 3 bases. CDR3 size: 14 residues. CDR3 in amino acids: CASSFASGKETQYF. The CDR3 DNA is TGCGCCAGCAGCTTTGCTAGCGGGAAAGAGACCCAGTACTTC. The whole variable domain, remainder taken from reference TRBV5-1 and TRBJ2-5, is KAGVTQTPRYLIKTRGQQVTLSCSPISGHRSVSWYQQTPGQGLQFLFEYFSETQRNKGNFPGRFSGRQFSNSRSEMNVSTLELGDSALYLCASSFASGKETQYFGPGTRLLVL.

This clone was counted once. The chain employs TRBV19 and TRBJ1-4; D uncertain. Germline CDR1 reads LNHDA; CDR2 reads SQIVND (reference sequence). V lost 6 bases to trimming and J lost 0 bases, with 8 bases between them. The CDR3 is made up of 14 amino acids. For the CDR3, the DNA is TGTGCCAGTAGGCAGTATGCAACTAATGAAAAACTGTTTTTT. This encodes CASRQYATNEKLFF.

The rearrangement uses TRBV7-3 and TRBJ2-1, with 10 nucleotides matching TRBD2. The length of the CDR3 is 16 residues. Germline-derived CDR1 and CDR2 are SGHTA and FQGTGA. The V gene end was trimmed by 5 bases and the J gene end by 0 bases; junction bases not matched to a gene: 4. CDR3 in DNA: TGTGCCAGCAGCCCAAGACTAGCGGGCTCCTACAATGAGCAGTTCTTC. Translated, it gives CASSPRLAGSYNEQFF.

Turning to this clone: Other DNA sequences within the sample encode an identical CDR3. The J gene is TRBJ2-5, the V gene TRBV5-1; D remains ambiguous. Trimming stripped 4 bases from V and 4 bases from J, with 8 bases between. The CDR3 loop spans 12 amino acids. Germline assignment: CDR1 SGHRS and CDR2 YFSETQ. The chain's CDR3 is CASSLPAETQYF. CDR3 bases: TGCGCCAGCAGCCTACCCGCAGAGACCCAGTACTTC.

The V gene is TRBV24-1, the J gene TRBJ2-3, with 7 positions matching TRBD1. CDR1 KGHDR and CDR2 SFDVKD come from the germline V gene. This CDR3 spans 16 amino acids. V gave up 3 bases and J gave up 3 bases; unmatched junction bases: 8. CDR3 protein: CATSDLNRGGTDTQYF. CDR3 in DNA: TGTGCCACCAGTGATCTTAACAGGGGCGGAACAGATACGCAGTATTTT.

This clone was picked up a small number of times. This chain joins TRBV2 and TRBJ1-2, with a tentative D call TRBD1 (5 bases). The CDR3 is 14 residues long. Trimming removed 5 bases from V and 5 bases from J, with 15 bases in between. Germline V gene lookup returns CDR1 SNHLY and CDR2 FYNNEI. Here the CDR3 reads CASSRDLSMYGYTF. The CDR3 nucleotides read TGTGCCAGCAGTCGGGACCTATCCATGTATGGCTACACCTTC.

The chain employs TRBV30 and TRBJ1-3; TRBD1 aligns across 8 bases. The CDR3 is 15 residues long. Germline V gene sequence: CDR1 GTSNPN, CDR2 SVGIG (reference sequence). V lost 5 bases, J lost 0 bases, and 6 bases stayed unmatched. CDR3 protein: CAWGGQGDSGNTIYF. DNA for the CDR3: TGTGCCTGGGGTGGACAGGGAGACTCTGGAAACACCATATATTTT.

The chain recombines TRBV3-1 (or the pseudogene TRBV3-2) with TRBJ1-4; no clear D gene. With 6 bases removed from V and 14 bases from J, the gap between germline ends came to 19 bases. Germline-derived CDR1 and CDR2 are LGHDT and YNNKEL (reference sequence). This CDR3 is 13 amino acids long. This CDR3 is CASSQLNSKLLFF. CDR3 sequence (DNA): TGTGCCAGCAGTCAGCTGAACTCAAAATTGCTGTTTTTT.

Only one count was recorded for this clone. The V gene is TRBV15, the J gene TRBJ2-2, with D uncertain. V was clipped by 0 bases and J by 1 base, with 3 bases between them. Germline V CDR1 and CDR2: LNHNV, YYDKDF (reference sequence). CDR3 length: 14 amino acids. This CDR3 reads CATSRDRNTGELFF. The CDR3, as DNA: TGTGCCACCAGCAGAGACAGGAACACCGGGGAGCTGTTTTTT. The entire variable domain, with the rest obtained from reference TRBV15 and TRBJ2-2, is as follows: DAMVIQNPRYQVTQFGKPVTLSCSQTLNHNVMYWYQQKSSQAPKLLFHYYDKDFNNEADTPDNFQSRRPNTSFCFLDIRSPGLGDTAMYLCATSRDRNTGELFFGEGSRLTVL.

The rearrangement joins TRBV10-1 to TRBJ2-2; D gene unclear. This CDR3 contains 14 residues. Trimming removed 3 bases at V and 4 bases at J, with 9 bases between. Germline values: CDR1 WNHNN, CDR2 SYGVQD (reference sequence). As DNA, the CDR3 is TGCGCCAGCAGTGAAGGATCCGTCACCGGGGAGCTGTTTTTT. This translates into CASSEGSVTGELFF.

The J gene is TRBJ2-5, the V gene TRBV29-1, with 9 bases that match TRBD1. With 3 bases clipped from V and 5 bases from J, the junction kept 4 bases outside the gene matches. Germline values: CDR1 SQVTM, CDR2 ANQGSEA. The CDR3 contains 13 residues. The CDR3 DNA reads TGCAGCGTTGATAATGGACAGGGGGAGACCCAGTACTTC. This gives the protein CSVDNGQGETQYF.